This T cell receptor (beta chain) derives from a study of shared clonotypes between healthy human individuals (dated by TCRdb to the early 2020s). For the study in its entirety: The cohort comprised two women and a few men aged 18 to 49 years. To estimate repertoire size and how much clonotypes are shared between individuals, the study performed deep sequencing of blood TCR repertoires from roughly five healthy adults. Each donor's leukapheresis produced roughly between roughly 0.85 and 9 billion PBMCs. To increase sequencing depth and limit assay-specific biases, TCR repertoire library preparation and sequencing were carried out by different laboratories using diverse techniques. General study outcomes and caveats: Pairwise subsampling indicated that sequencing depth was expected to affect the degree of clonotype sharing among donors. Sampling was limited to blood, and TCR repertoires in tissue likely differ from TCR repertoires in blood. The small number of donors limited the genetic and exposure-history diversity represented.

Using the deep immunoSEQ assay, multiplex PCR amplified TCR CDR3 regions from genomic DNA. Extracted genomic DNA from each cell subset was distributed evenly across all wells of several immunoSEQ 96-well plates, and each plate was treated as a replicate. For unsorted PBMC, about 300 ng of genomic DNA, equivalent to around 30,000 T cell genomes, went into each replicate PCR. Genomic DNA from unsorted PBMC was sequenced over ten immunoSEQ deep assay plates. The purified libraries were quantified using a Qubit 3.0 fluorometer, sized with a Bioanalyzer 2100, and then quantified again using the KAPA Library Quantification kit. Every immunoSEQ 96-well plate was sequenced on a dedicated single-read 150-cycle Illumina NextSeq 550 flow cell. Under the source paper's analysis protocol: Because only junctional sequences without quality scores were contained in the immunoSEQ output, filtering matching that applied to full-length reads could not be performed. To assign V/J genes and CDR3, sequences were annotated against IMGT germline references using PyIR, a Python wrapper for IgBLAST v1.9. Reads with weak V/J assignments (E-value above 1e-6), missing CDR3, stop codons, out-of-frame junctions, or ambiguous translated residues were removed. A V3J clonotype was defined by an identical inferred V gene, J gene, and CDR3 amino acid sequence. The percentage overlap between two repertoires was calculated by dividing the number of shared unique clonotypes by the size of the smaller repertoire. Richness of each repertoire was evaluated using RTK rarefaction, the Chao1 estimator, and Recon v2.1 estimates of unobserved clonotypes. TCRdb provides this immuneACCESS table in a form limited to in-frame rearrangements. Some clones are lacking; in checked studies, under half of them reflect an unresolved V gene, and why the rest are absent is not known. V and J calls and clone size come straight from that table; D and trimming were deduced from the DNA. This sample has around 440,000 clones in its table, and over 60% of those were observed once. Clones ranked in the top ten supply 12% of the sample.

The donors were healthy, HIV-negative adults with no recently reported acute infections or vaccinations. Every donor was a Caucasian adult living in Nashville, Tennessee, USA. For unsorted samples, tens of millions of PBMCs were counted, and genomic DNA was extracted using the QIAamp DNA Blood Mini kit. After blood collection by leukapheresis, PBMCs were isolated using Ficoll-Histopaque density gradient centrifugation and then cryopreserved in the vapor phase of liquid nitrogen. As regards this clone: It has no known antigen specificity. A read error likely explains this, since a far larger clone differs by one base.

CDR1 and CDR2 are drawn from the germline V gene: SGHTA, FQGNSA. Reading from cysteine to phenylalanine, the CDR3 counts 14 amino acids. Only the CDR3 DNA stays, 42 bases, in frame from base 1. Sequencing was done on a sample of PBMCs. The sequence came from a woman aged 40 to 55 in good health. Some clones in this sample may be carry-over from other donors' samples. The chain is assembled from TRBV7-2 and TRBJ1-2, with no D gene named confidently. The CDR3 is CASSLAASNHGYTF. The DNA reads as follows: TGTGCCAGCAGCTTAGCAGCCTCTAACCATGGCTACACCTTC.